A selection of T cell receptor beta chains follows, all from one sample in a study of response to subunit inactivated influenza vaccine. MiXCR was run by TCRdb on the RT-PCR reads, yielding one entry per CDR3 protein. The sample shows around 250,000 distinct CDR3 sequences, 12% of them seen only once. The specimen comprised non-naive T cells sorted from PBMCs, sampled roughly 15 days before vaccination. All receptors derive from a man between 45 and 60 years old who received an inactivated influenza vaccine. Both conserved end residues are part of each CDR3. D genes are given only for firm matches. Clone size is not always given. Where it is, it says once, few, many or a class for expanded clones.

j_call: TRBJ2-3
d_call: NA
clone_size: many
v_call: TRBV28
cdr3_aa: CASSRKWGARKSPDTQYF
cdr3_nt: TGTGCCAGCAGCCGTAAGTGGGGCGCTAGAAAGTCCCCAGATACGCAGTATTTT

j_call: TRBJ2-7
d_call: TRBD1
clone_size: many
v_call: TRBV5-1
cdr3_aa: CASSQHGGGTGSYEQYF
cdr3_nt: TGCGCCAGCAGTCAGCACGGGGGCGGGACAGGGTCCTACGAGCAGTACTTC

j_call: TRBJ2-7
d_call: TRBD1
clone_size: NA
v_call: TRBV23-1
cdr3_aa: CASSHPGQGFYEQYF
cdr3_nt: TGCGCCAGCAGTCACCCGGGACAGGGTTTCTACGAGCAGTACTTC

j_call: TRBJ2-1
d_call: NA
clone_size: NA
v_call: TRBV20-1
cdr3_aa: CSASSRRHYNEQFF
cdr3_nt: TGCAGTGCTTCTTCCAGGCGTCACTACAATGAGCAGTTCTTC

j_call: TRBJ1-1
d_call: NA
clone_size: NA
v_call: TRBV6-2/TRBV6-3
cdr3_aa: CASHRGGFGEAFF
cdr3_nt: TGTGCCAGCCACCGGGGGGGGTTCGGTGAAGCTTTCTTT

j_call: TRBJ1-6
d_call: NA
clone_size: few
v_call: TRBV27
cdr3_aa: CASSLYTTNNSPLHF
cdr3_nt: TGTGCCAGCAGTTTATATACAACTAATAATTCACCCCTCCACTTT

j_call: TRBJ2-3
d_call: NA
clone_size: few
v_call: TRBV5-5
cdr3_aa: CASSLSGTESHTQYF
cdr3_nt: TGTGCCAGCAGCTTGTCCGGGACTGAGAGTCATACGCAGTATTTT

j_call: TRBJ2-7
d_call: NA
clone_size: few
v_call: TRBV5-1
cdr3_aa: CASSQRQRPYEQYF
cdr3_nt: TGCGCCAGCAGCCAGAGACAGCGTCCCTACGAGCAGTACTTC

j_call: TRBJ2-3
d_call: NA
clone_size: few
v_call: TRBV27
cdr3_aa: CASSRVFTDTQYF
cdr3_nt: TGTGCCAGCAGCAGAGTATTCACAGATACGCAGTATTTT

j_call: TRBJ2-7
d_call: NA
clone_size: few
v_call: TRBV3-1
cdr3_aa: CASSHLARSSYEQYF
cdr3_nt: TGTGCCAGCAGCCATTTGGCCCGTAGCTCCTACGAGCAGTACTTC

j_call: TRBJ1-1
d_call: NA
clone_size: many
v_call: TRBV12-3/TRBV12-4
cdr3_aa: CASSLKGQSAEAFF
cdr3_nt: TGTGCCAGCAGTTTGAAGGGGCAGTCGGCTGAAGCTTTCTTT

j_call: TRBJ1-5
d_call: NA
clone_size: few
v_call: TRBV6-1
cdr3_aa: CASSEKGEYNQPQHF
cdr3_nt: TGTGCCAGCAGTGAAAAAGGGGAGTACAATCAGCCCCAGCATTTT

j_call: TRBJ1-4
d_call: NA
clone_size: few
v_call: TRBV20-1
cdr3_aa: CSAPSQGLAKLFF
cdr3_nt: TGCAGTGCCCCTTCACAAGGGTTAGCAAAACTGTTTTTT

j_call: TRBJ1-1
d_call: NA
clone_size: few
v_call: TRBV14
cdr3_aa: CASSQAALGWGTEAFF
cdr3_nt: TGTGCCAGCAGCCAAGCGGCCCTTGGGTGGGGCACTGAAGCTTTCTTT

j_call: TRBJ2-7
d_call: NA
clone_size: many
v_call: TRBV7-7
cdr3_aa: CASSLAQGSEQYF
cdr3_nt: TGTGCTAGCAGCTTAGCACAGGGTAGCGAGCAGTACTTC

j_call: TRBJ2-3
d_call: NA
clone_size: many
v_call: TRBV5-1
cdr3_aa: CASSWARGPTDTQYF
cdr3_nt: TGCGCCAGCAGCTGGGCGCGGGGGCCCACAGATACGCAGTATTTT

j_call: TRBJ2-1
d_call: TRBD2
clone_size: NA
v_call: TRBV28
cdr3_aa: CASSSSGRAPEQFF
cdr3_nt: TGTGCCAGCAGTTCCAGCGGGAGGGCCCCCGAGCAGTTCTTC

j_call: TRBJ2-1
d_call: NA
clone_size: few
v_call: TRBV11-3
cdr3_aa: CASSFGGHLLNEQFF
cdr3_nt: TGTGCCAGCAGCTTTGGGGGTCACCTACTCAATGAGCAGTTCTTC

j_call: TRBJ1-1
d_call: TRBD1
clone_size: few
v_call: TRBV20-1
cdr3_aa: CSAIGRDRSLNTEAFF
cdr3_nt: TGCAGTGCGATAGGTCGGGACAGAAGCCTGAACACTGAAGCTTTCTTT

j_call: TRBJ2-3
d_call: TRBD2
clone_size: NA
v_call: TRBV6-6
cdr3_aa: CASSYRLVPRGDSNTDTQYF
cdr3_nt: TGTGCCAGCAGTTACCGCCTCGTCCCGCGGGGGGATTCCAATACAGATACGCAGTATTTT

j_call: TRBJ1-6
d_call: TRBD1
clone_size: few
v_call: TRBV5-1
cdr3_aa: CASMGQDNSPLHF
cdr3_nt: TGCGCCAGCATGGGACAGGATAATTCACCCCTCCACTTT

j_call: TRBJ1-3
d_call: NA
clone_size: few
v_call: TRBV5-1
cdr3_aa: CASSPQSHGNTIYF
cdr3_nt: TGCGCCAGCAGCCCTCAATCGCACGGAAACACCATATATTTT

j_call: TRBJ2-5
d_call: NA
clone_size: NA
v_call: TRBV5-1
cdr3_aa: CASSSEGTRTTQYF
cdr3_nt: TGCGCCAGCAGCTCCGAGGGTACCAGAACGACCCAGTACTTC

j_call: TRBJ2-1
d_call: TRBD2
clone_size: many
v_call: TRBV7-9
cdr3_aa: CASSPRLAGDGEQFF
cdr3_nt: TGTGCCAGCAGCCCGCGACTAGCGGGAGACGGTGAGCAGTTCTTC

j_call: TRBJ2-5
d_call: TRBD1
clone_size: many
v_call: TRBV4-1
cdr3_aa: CASNGRWGQGRKETQYF
cdr3_nt: TGCGCCAGCAATGGCCGCTGGGGACAGGGGAGAAAAGAGACCCAGTACTTC

j_call: TRBJ2-3
d_call: TRBD1
clone_size: few
v_call: TRBV24-1
cdr3_aa: CATSDRTGGPDTQYF
cdr3_nt: TGTGCCACCAGTGACAGGACAGGGGGACCAGATACGCAGTATTTT

j_call: TRBJ2-1
d_call: NA
clone_size: few
v_call: TRBV10-2
cdr3_aa: CASRTGYNEQFF
cdr3_nt: TGCGCCAGCCGCACAGGCTACAATGAGCAGTTCTTC

j_call: TRBJ2-3
d_call: TRBD2
clone_size: few
v_call: TRBV20-1
cdr3_aa: CSAIGTSGRPFTDTQYF
cdr3_nt: TGCAGTGCGATCGGGACTAGCGGGAGGCCATTCACAGATACGCAGTATTTT

j_call: TRBJ2-5
d_call: TRBD2
clone_size: many
v_call: TRBV7-2
cdr3_aa: CASSLKMVAGGQETQYF
cdr3_nt: TGTGCCAGCAGCTTAAAGATGGTAGCGGGGGGGCAGGAGACCCAGTACTTC

j_call: TRBJ1-1
d_call: NA
clone_size: NA
v_call: TRBV4-3
cdr3_aa: CASSQDKAGRAFF
cdr3_nt: TGCGCCAGCAGCCAAGATAAAGCGGGGAGGGCTTTCTTT

j_call: TRBJ2-1
d_call: TRBD2
clone_size: NA
v_call: TRBV20-1
cdr3_aa: CSAKVSGRIHEQFF
cdr3_nt: TGCAGTGCTAAGGTTAGCGGGAGGATCCATGAGCAGTTCTTC

j_call: TRBJ1-1
d_call: NA
clone_size: few
v_call: TRBV7-2
cdr3_aa: CASSLVKGRTEAFF
cdr3_nt: TGTGCCAGCAGCTTAGTAAAGGGGAGGACTGAAGCTTTCTTT

j_call: TRBJ2-1
d_call: TRBD2
clone_size: few
v_call: TRBV20-1
cdr3_aa: CSRDGGEVSYNEQFF
cdr3_nt: TGCAGTCGAGACGGGGGGGAGGTCTCCTACAATGAGCAGTTCTTC

j_call: TRBJ2-7
d_call: NA
clone_size: NA
v_call: TRBV6-2/TRBV6-3
cdr3_aa: CASSSPGRRIHEQYF
cdr3_nt: TGTGCCAGCAGTAGCCCCGGACGCCGGATCCACGAGCAGTACTTC

j_call: TRBJ2-7
d_call: TRBD2
clone_size: few
v_call: TRBV4-3
cdr3_aa: CASSQDLAGEPGEQYF
cdr3_nt: TGCGCCAGCAGCCAAGATTTGGCGGGGGAACCGGGCGAGCAGTACTTC

j_call: TRBJ2-1
d_call: TRBD2
clone_size: NA
v_call: TRBV6-1
cdr3_aa: CASSRGGANWYEQFF
cdr3_nt: TGTGCCAGCAGCCGCGGGGGGGCGAATTGGTATGAGCAGTTCTTC

j_call: TRBJ2-1
d_call: NA
clone_size: NA
v_call: TRBV12-3/TRBV12-4
cdr3_aa: CASTSRGGEYYNEQFF
cdr3_nt: TGTGCCAGCACCTCGAGGGGCGGAGAGTACTACAATGAGCAGTTCTTC

j_call: TRBJ2-2
d_call: TRBD2
clone_size: NA
v_call: TRBV5-5
cdr3_aa: CASSLAPIAGTGELFF
cdr3_nt: TGTGCCAGCAGCTTGGCCCCTATAGCGGGCACCGGGGAGCTGTTTTTT

j_call: TRBJ1-2
d_call: NA
clone_size: NA
v_call: TRBV5-1
cdr3_aa: CASSLRINYGYTF
cdr3_nt: TGCGCCAGCAGCTTGAGGATCAACTATGGCTACACCTTC

j_call: TRBJ2-1
d_call: NA
clone_size: few
v_call: TRBV7-2
cdr3_aa: CASSSTPGYNEQFF
cdr3_nt: TGTGCCAGCAGCTCCACTCCGGGCTACAATGAGCAGTTCTTC

j_call: TRBJ1-5
d_call: TRBD1
clone_size: many
v_call: TRBV20-1
cdr3_aa: CSARDGTGAGGSNQPQHF
cdr3_nt: TGCAGTGCTAGAGATGGCACCGGGGCAGGGGGTAGCAATCAGCCCCAGCATTTT

j_call: TRBJ1-1
d_call: NA
clone_size: few
v_call: TRBV29-1
cdr3_aa: CSVEEGGRGTEAFF
cdr3_nt: TGCAGCGTTGAAGAGGGGGGGAGAGGGACTGAAGCTTTCTTT

j_call: TRBJ2-2
d_call: TRBD2
clone_size: few
v_call: TRBV11-2
cdr3_aa: CASSLDLREFTGELFF
cdr3_nt: TGTGCCAGCAGCTTAGATTTGCGGGAGTTCACCGGGGAGCTGTTTTTT

j_call: TRBJ2-1
d_call: TRBD2
clone_size: NA
v_call: TRBV9
cdr3_aa: CASSVGLAGVGSYNEQFF
cdr3_nt: TGTGCCAGCAGCGTGGGACTAGCGGGAGTTGGGTCCTACAATGAGCAGTTCTTC

j_call: TRBJ2-1
d_call: TRBD1
clone_size: many
v_call: TRBV13
cdr3_aa: CASSSRQGVSSYNEQFF
cdr3_nt: TGTGCCAGCAGCTCCAGACAGGGGGTTAGCTCCTACAATGAGCAGTTCTTC

j_call: TRBJ2-4
d_call: NA
clone_size: medium-sized
v_call: TRBV9
cdr3_aa: CASSVGGYGNIQYF
cdr3_nt: TGTGCCAGCAGCGTTGGGGGGTATGGAAACATTCAGTACTTC

j_call: TRBJ2-7
d_call: TRBD2
clone_size: few
v_call: TRBV11-2
cdr3_aa: CASSFTSGGLPYEQYF
cdr3_nt: TGTGCCAGCAGCTTTACGAGCGGGGGCCTTCCCTACGAGCAGTACTTC

j_call: TRBJ2-5
d_call: TRBD1
clone_size: NA
v_call: TRBV20-1
cdr3_aa: CSAAPGGRGTQYF
cdr3_nt: TGCAGTGCGGCCCCAGGGGGTAGGGGGACCCAGTACTTC

j_call: TRBJ2-5
d_call: TRBD2
clone_size: few
v_call: TRBV5-5
cdr3_aa: CASSLVGGIVGETQYF
cdr3_nt: TGTGCCAGCAGCTTGGTGGGGGGGATCGTTGGAGAGACCCAGTACTTC

j_call: TRBJ1-2
d_call: NA
clone_size: many
v_call: TRBV5-5
cdr3_aa: CASSGLRGRNYGYTF
cdr3_nt: TGTGCCAGCAGCGGCTTACGGGGGAGGAATTATGGCTACACCTTC

j_call: TRBJ2-7
d_call: NA
clone_size: few
v_call: TRBV20-1
cdr3_aa: CSARDMGAAYEQYF
cdr3_nt: TGCAGTGCTAGAGATATGGGGGCGGCTTACGAGCAGTACTTC

j_call: TRBJ2-6
d_call: NA
clone_size: few
v_call: TRBV5-1
cdr3_aa: CASSLTPGAGANVLTF
cdr3_nt: TGCGCCAGCAGCTTGACCCCAGGGGCTGGGGCCAACGTCCTGACTTTC

j_call: TRBJ2-1
d_call: NA
clone_size: many
v_call: TRBV18
cdr3_aa: CASSPGQEIYNEQFF
cdr3_nt: TGTGCCAGCTCACCAGGGCAGGAAATATACAATGAGCAGTTCTTC

j_call: TRBJ2-1
d_call: NA
clone_size: few
v_call: TRBV4-3
cdr3_aa: CASSQWEVTEQFF
cdr3_nt: TGCGCCAGCAGCCAATGGGAGGTGACTGAGCAGTTCTTC

j_call: TRBJ1-2
d_call: NA
clone_size: few
v_call: TRBV11-2
cdr3_aa: CASSPRAGRNGYTF
cdr3_nt: TGTGCCAGCAGCCCGAGAGCAGGGCGGAATGGCTACACCTTC

j_call: TRBJ1-5
d_call: NA
clone_size: NA
v_call: TRBV20-1
cdr3_aa: CSARDPGRGLGQPQHF
cdr3_nt: TGCAGTGCTAGAGATCCGGGCAGGGGATTAGGGCAGCCCCAGCATTTT

j_call: TRBJ1-1
d_call: NA
clone_size: many
v_call: TRBV7-9
cdr3_aa: CASSLMENTEAFF
cdr3_nt: TGTGCCAGCAGCTTAATGGAGAACACTGAAGCTTTCTTT

j_call: TRBJ1-3
d_call: NA
clone_size: few
v_call: TRBV12-3/TRBV12-4
cdr3_aa: CASSFIPTAGGNTIYF
cdr3_nt: TGTGCCAGCAGTTTCATCCCCACCGCAGGTGGAAACACCATATATTTT

j_call: TRBJ2-3
d_call: NA
clone_size: few
v_call: TRBV9
cdr3_aa: CASSDTGRDTQYF
cdr3_nt: TGTGCCAGCAGCGATACGGGGCGGGATACGCAGTATTTT

j_call: TRBJ2-7
d_call: NA
clone_size: NA
v_call: TRBV15
cdr3_aa: CATSTRGSYEQYF
cdr3_nt: TGTGCCACCAGCACCAGGGGTTCCTACGAGCAGTACTTC